This T cell receptor (beta chain) originates from a study of cytomegalovirus exposure and HLA in healthy donors. Study findings and constraints: Association of a missense DCLRE1C variant with TCR beta V- and J-gene trimming was reported in a later analysis. Rarity marked most TCR sequences, yet some public TCRs occurred in many donors. The study labeled 180 or so TCR beta chains cytomegalovirus-associated. On later analysis, the bulk of CMV-associated TCR beta chains appeared to be HLA-restricted.

Regarding this clone: The antigen remains undetermined.

V lost 2 bases, J lost 0 bases, and 14 bases lay in between. The CDR3 extends over 17 amino acids. Germline-derived CDR1 and CDR2 are GTSNPN and SVGIG (reference sequence). The PCR was carried out with 60 Vbeta primers and 13 Jbeta primers. Clones were sequenced by immunoSEQ multiplex PCR, and TCRdb holds only the in-frame ones, with some missing. The table lists about 160,000 clones, approximately 78% of them singletons. The source is a girl aged 2 to 9 in good health and CMV-seropositive. The sequenced sample consisted of PBMCs. The genes are TRBV30 and TRBJ2-6; D is perhaps TRBD2 (6 bases). The CDR3 protein is CAWSRDFFTSGANVLTF. The CDR3, as DNA: TGTGCCTGGAGTCGGGACTTTTTTACCTCTGGGGCCAACGTCCTGACTTTC.